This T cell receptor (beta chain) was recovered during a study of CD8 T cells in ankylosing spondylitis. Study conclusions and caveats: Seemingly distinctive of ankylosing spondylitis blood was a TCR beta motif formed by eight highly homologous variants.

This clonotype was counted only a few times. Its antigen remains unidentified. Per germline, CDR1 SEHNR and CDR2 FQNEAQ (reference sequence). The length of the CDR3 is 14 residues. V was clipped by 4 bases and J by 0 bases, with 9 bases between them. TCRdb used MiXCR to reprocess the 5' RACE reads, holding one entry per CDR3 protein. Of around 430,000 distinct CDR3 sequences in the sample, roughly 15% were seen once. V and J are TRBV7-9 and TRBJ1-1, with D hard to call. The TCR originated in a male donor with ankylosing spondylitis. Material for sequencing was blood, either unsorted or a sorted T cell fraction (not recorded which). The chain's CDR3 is CASSWLSVNTEAFF. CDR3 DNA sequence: TGTGCCAGCAGCTGGCTGAGTGTGAACACTGAAGCTTTCTTT.